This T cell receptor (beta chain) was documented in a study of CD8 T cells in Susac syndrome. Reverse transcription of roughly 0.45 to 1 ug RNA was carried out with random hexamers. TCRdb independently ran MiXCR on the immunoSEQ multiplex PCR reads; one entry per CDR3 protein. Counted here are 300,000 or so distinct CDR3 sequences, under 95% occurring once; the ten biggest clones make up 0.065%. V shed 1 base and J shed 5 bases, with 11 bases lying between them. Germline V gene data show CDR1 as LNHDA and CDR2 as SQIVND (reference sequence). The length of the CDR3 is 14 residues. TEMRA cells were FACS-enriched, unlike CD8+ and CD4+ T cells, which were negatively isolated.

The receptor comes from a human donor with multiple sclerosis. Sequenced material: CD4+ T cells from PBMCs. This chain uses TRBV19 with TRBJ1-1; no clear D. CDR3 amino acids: CASSIGPVSTEAFF. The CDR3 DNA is TGTGCCAGTAGTATAGGGCCTGTGTCGACTGAAGCTTTCTTT.